This T cell receptor (beta chain) was retrieved from a study of neurological immune-mediated disorders. The germline gives CDR1 KGHSY, CDR2 FQNENV. The CDR3 sequence is 12 residues long. Trimming stripped 5 bases from V and 3 bases from J, with 8 bases between. Synthesis of cDNA was accomplished via 5'RACE employing 10-nucleotide random UMIs. One entry per CDR3 protein, called by TCRdb with MiXCR from the 5' RACE reads. The sample yields 30,000 or so distinct CDR3 sequences, roughly 12% seen once. The unsorted libraries had their origin in 2 million PBMCs stored at -80 C. There are many counts of this clonotype. Its antigen remains unidentified. Overall study findings and caveats: While HTLV-1-associated myelopathy showed the greatest TCR clonal expansion, multiple sclerosis showed the least, falling below healthy controls.

The source material was PBMCs. The sequence came from a man in his sixties in good health. The chain joins TRBV16 to TRBJ2-7; possible D gene TRBD2, 5 bases. In nucleotides, the CDR3 is TGTGCCAGCAGCGAGGGCAGCTACGAGCAGTACTTC. Translating gives CASSEGSYEQYF.